The entry that follows covers one T cell receptor beta chain sequence. Its antigen is not known. This sample was included in a study of T cell repertoires in cytomegalovirus infection. Across the whole study: Matching HLA type, along with CMV infection, was indicated by public TCR beta signatures. Study-wide results and caveats: HLA-C-restricted CMV clonotypes gave the most frequent clonotype in two of eight donors. Carriers of CMV and the relevant HLA type were discriminated by public TCR beta frequency.

One entry per CDR3 protein, called by TCRdb with MiXCR from the reads. This sample has fewer than 550,000 distinct CDR3 sequences, with 15% to 20% found just once. The CDR3 loop spans 14 amino acids. The ends lost 4 bases at V and 3 bases at J; junction bases unmatched: 5. Germline CDR1 and CDR2: SGHDT and YYEEEE. The TCR comes from a human donor in good health (CMV status not recorded). Some clones in this sample may be carry-over from other donors' samples. The V and J genes are TRBV5-6 and TRBJ2-7; 9 nucleotides align to TRBD1. Sequenced: CD8+ T cells from PBMCs. CDR3 bases: TGTGCCAGCAGCCGCGGGGGACAGGGCTACGAGCAGTACTTC. Amino acid sequence: CASSRGGQGYEQYF.